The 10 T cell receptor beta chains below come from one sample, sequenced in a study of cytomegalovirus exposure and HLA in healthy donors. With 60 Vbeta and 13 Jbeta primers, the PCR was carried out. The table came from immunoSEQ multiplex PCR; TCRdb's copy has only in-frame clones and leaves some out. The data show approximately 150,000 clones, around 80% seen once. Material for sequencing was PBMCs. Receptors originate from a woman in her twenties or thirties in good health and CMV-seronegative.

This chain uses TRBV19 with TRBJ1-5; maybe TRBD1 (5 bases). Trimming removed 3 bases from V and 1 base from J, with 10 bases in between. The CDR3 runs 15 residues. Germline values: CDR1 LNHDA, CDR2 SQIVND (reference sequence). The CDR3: CASSILGGSNQPQHF. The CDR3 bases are TGTGCCAGTAGTATTTTGGGGGGGAGCAATCAGCCCCAGCATTTT.

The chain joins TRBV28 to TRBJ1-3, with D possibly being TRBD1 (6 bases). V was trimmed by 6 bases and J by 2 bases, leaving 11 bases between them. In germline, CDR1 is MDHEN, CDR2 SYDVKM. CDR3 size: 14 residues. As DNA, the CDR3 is TGTGCCAGCAGGGTACACAGGGCTGGAAACACCATATATTTT. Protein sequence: CASRVHRAGNTIYF.

CDR3 loop: CAWKRGFLRHYEQYF. As DNA, the CDR3 is TGTGCCTGGAAACGAGGGTTTTTGCGCCACTACGAGCAGTACTTC. The gene calls are TRBV30 and TRBJ2-7; a possible D gene is TRBD2 (5 bases). Looked up from germline, CDR1 is GTSNPN and CDR2 is SVGIG (reference sequence). The CDR3 length is 15 residues. V gave up 4 bases and J gave up 3 bases, with 19 bases separating them. The full variable domain, its missing parts supplied by reference TRBV30 and TRBJ2-7, is SQTIHQWPATLVQPVGSPLSLECTVEGTSNPNLYWYRQAAGRGLQLLFYSVGIGQISSEVPQNLSASRPQDRQFILSSKKLLLSDSGFYLCAWKRGFLRHYEQYFGPGTRLTVT.

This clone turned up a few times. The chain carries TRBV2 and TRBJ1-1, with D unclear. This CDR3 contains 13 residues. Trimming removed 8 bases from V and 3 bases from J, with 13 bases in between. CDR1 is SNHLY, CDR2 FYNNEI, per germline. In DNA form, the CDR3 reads TGTGCCAGCCGGGCGGGGTGGGACACTGAAGCTTTCTTT. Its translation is CASRAGWDTEAFF.

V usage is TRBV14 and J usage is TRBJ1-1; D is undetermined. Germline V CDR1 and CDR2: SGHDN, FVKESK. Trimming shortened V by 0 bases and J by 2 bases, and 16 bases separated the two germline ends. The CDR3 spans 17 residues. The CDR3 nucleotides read TGTGCCAGCAGCCAAGAGATGGGCAGGCGAACTAACACTGAAGCTTTCTTT. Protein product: CASSQEMGRRTNTEAFF.

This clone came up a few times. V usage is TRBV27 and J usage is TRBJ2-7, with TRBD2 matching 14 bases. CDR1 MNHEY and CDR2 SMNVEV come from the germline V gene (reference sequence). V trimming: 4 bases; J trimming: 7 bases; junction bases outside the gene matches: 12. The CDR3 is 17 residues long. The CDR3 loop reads CASSSGLAGAWLGEQYF. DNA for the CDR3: TGTGCCAGCAGTTCGGGACTAGCGGGAGCATGGTTGGGAGAGCAGTACTTC.

CDR3 residues: CASRIQGPANYGYTF. As DNA, the CDR3 is TGTGCCAGTAGGATTCAGGGGCCCGCTAACTATGGCTACACCTTC. V is TRBV19 and J is TRBJ1-2, with a weak D call TRBD1 (6 bases). CDR1 and CDR2 from the germline V gene are LNHDA and SQIVND (reference sequence). V was shortened by 6 bases and J by 0 bases, with 14 bases between the two germline ends. This CDR3 is built from 15 residues. The whole variable domain, filled in from reference TRBV19 and TRBJ1-2, reads DGGITQSPKYLFRKEGQNVTLSCEQNLNHDAMYWYRQDPGQGLRLIYYSQIVNDFQKGDIAEGYSVSREKKESFPLTVTSAQKNPTAFYLCASRIQGPANYGYTFGSGTRLTVV.

The CDR3 region is CASSGPGMSGNTIYF. The CDR3 DNA reads TGCGCCAGCAGTGGGCCAGGGATGTCTGGAAACACCATATATTTT. This chain joins TRBV10-1 and TRBJ1-3, with D possibly being TRBD1 (5 bases). Trimming pared 4 bases from V and 1 base from J, leaving 11 bases between. Germline assignment: CDR1 WNHNN and CDR2 SYGVQD (reference sequence). The CDR3 covers 15 residues.

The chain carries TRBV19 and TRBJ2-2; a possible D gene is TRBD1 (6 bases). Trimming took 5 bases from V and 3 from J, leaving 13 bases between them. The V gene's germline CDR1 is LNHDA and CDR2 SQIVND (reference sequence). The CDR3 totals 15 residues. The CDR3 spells CASSVTGSHTGELFF. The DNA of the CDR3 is TGTGCCAGTAGTGTCACAGGGTCCCACACCGGGGAGCTGTTTTTT.

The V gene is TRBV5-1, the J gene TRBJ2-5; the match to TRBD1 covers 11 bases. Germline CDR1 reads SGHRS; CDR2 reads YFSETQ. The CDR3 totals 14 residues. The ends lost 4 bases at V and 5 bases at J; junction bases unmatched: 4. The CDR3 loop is CASSPGQGGETQYF. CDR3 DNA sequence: TGCGCCAGCAGCCCGGGACAGGGGGGTGAGACCCAGTACTTC.